This T cell receptor (beta chain) was identified during a study of shared clonotypes between healthy human individuals. Background on the study: CD4 naive and memory got three plates each, CD8 naive two, CD8 memory one. Whole-study results and caveats: Clonotype sharing across donors was expected to vary with sequencing depth. Across four donors, naive CD4 shared roughly 5%, naive CD8 3% to 3.5%, memory CD4 roughly 2.1%, memory CD8 0.4%.

This CDR3 comprises 18 residues. The V gene lost 11 bases and the J gene lost 3 bases, with 29 bases spanning the gap. Looked up from germline, CDR1 is MGHDK and CDR2 is SYGVNS. Turning to this clone: Antigen unknown.

Each PCR replicate from the sorted subsets contained 200 to 250 ng DNA, which is 30,000 or so T cell genomes. Assay used: immunoSEQ multiplex PCR; TCRdb lists only in-frame clones, some missing. The data contain roughly 2.2 million clones, approximately 90% of them seen just once; the ten biggest clones take up around 0.4%. This receptor was identified in a man between 18 and 29 years old in good health. Some clones in this sample may be carry-over from other donors' samples. The rearrangement uses TRBV25-1 and TRBJ2-1; D is tentatively TRBD1 or TRBD2 (7 bases each). The sequencing input was naive CD4+ T cells from PBMCs. Subset noted: CD45RA+ positively selected. The CDR3 is CAWDRDSFGLDLYNEQFF. In DNA form, the CDR3 reads TGTGCCTGGGACCGGGACAGCTTCGGACTAGACCTCTACAATGAGCAGTTCTTC.